These 7 T cell receptor beta chains were sequenced from one sample in a study of beta chain features in type 1 diabetes (dated by TCRdb to 2016 to 2019). Library preparation employed the immunoSEQ multiplex PCR assay. The entire amount of isolated RNA was reverse transcribed using the High Capacity cDNA Reverse Transcription Kit, so the sequenced TCRB transcripts were expressed ones. In TCRdb, the immuneACCESS table is reduced to in-frame sequences with V and J assigned. These tables do not hold every clone; where another copy was compared, an unresolved V gene accounts for under half, and the others remain unexplained. For this sample there are roughly 150,000 clones; approximately 8.4% appear just once. The top ten hold approximately 2.3% of the sample. Sequenced: central memory CD4+ T cells from blood. These receptor sequences come from a woman aged 18-35 years in good health.

There are a few counts of this clone. The chain is built from TRBV11-1 and TRBJ2-3; possible D gene TRBD1, 6 bases. The CDR3 spans 13 residues. Between the trimmed V and J ends, which lost 5 bases and 4 bases, there was a span of 10 bases. Germline CDR1 reads SGHAT; CDR2 reads FQDESV (reference sequence). CDR3 amino acids: CASSASGADTQYF. DNA for the CDR3: TGTGCCAGCAGCGCCTCAGGGGCAGATACGCAGTATTTT.

This clone was detected only a few times. J is TRBJ1-1 and V is TRBV28; a weak D match, TRBD1 (6 bases). Looked up from germline, CDR1 is MDHEN and CDR2 is SYDVKM. Trimming shortened V by 3 bases and J by 11 bases, and 13 bases separated the two germline ends. This CDR3 region has 12 residues. DNA for the CDR3: TGTGCCAGCAGTTTTGACAGGACGGGGGCTTTCTTT. Translation: CASSFDRTGAFF.

This clone was seen a few times. The chain carries TRBV18 and TRBJ2-7; possibly TRBD1 for D (6 bases). The CDR3 runs 15 residues. Trimming took 0 bases from V and 0 from J, leaving 9 bases between them. CDR1 is KGHSH, CDR2 LQKENI, per germline. CDR3 loop: CASSPPGRGSYEQYF. In DNA form, the CDR3 reads TGTGCCAGCTCACCACCGGGCAGGGGCTCCTACGAGCAGTACTTC.

The sample holds a few counts of this clone. This chain joins TRBV7-2 and TRBJ2-7; D possibly corresponds to TRBD2 (6 bases). In germline, CDR1 is SGHTA, CDR2 FQGNSA. Trimming took 1 base from V and 3 from J, leaving 13 bases between them. CDR3 length: 15 amino acids. The CDR3 sequence is CASSLGMGGIYEQYF. The CDR3 DNA reads as TGTGCCAGCAGCTTAGGGATGGGCGGGATCTACGAGCAGTACTTC.

This clone was seen only a few times. The chain has TRBV29-1 and TRBJ2-5, with TRBD1 as a possible D gene (6 bases). Trimming pared 4 bases from V and 8 bases from J, leaving 20 bases between. This CDR3 comprises 14 residues. Germline lookup yields CDR1 SQVTM and CDR2 ANQGSEA. The CDR3 spells CSVGGPAVKGTQYF. CDR3 in DNA: TGCAGCGTTGGGGGGCCGGCGGTGAAGGGCACCCAGTACTTC.

Only a few counts were recorded for this clone. V gene TRBV18 combines with J gene TRBJ2-2; D not certain. The CDR3 spans 12 residues. Per germline, CDR1 KGHSH and CDR2 LQKENI. V shed 7 bases and J shed 4 bases, with 7 bases lying between them. The CDR3 bases are TGTGCCAGCTTAGCCTTCACCGGGGAGCTGTTTTTT. This codes for CASLAFTGELFF.

This clone has more than one count but fewer than ten. The chain couples TRBV9 to TRBJ1-2; TRBD1 matches at 7 bases. The germline V gene encodes CDR1 SGDLS and CDR2 YYNGEE. This CDR3 has 15 residues. Trimming at V came to 2 bases and at J to 6 bases, leaving 10 bases not matched to a gene. In nucleotides, the CDR3 is TGTGCCAGCAGCGTGGGGGCGGGGGGACAGCATGGCTACACCTTC. Its translation is CASSVGAGGQHGYTF.